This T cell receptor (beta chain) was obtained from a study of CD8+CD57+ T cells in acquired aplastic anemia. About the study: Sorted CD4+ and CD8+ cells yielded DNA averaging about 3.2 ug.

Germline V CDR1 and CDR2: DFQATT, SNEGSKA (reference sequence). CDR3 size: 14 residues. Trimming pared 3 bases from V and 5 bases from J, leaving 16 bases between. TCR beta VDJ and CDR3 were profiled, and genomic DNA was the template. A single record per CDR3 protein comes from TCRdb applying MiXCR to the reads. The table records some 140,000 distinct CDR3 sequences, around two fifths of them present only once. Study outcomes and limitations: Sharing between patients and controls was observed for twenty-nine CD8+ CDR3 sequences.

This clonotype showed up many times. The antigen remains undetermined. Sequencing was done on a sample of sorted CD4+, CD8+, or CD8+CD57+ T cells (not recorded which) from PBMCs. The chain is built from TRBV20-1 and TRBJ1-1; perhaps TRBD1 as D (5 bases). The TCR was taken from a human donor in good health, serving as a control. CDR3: CSARDLEGRTEAFF. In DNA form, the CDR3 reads TGCAGTGCTAGGGACCTGGAGGGGCGAACTGAAGCTTTCTTT.